Sequencing of this T cell receptor beta chain was carried out in a study of cytotoxic CD8 clonotypes in ibrutinib-treated CLL. Study background: There were, on average, approximately 250,000 productive templates and under 95,000 productive rearrangements per sample. Findings of the study overall: Clonality increased at ibrutinib response, then returned toward baseline at progression.

This CDR3 comprises 15 residues. The V gene lost 0 bases and the J gene lost 1 base, with 4 bases spanning the gap. CDR1 is KGHSH, CDR2 LQKENI, per germline. A 1 in 200,000 to 1 in 1 million T cell depth was the sequencing target. TCRdb's table, derived via immunoSEQ multiplex PCR, lists solely in-frame clones and lacks some. The sample has about 74,000 clones; 80% are singletons. In regard to this clone: Its cognate antigen is unknown.

This rearrangement joins TRBV18 to TRBJ1-6; D gene unclear. Here the sequenced sample was PBMCs, taken at disease progression, from a patient treated with ibrutinib. The clonotype originates from a human donor with chronic lymphocytic leukemia. The CDR3 coding sequence is TGTGCCAGCTCACCACCCCGGTCCTATAATTCACCCCTCCACTTT. Its translation: CASSPPRSYNSPLHF.